The present entry profiles one TCR beta chain with its context. Trimming stripped 6 bases from V and 10 bases from J, with 13 bases between. The V gene's germline CDR1 is SGHDN and CDR2 FVKESK. CDR3 length equals 13 residues. This record belongs to a study of regulatory T cells in long-lasting Graves disease. In building TCR beta libraries, iRepertoire HTBI primers were used together with Arm-PCR of CDR3 regions. MiXCR, applied by TCRdb to the multiplex PCR reads, yields one record per CDR3 protein. The repertoire holds hundreds of thousands of distinct CDR3 sequences, with approximately 15% as singletons. The time point is: newly diagnosed GD, antithyroid drugs for less than 3 months. PBMCs were the source of the RNA used for TCR sequencing. The same data also contributed to another study, on T cells in Graves' hyperthyroidism and ophthalmopathy.

This receptor was identified in a man aged 35 to 55 with Graves disease. Sequences were derived from peripheral blood mononuclear cells (PBMCs), sampled at new diagnosis, from a patient treated with antithyroid drugs. V gene TRBV14 combines with J gene TRBJ1-6; D is possibly TRBD1 (5 bases). The CDR3 reads CASRGPSLSPLHF. The CDR3 DNA reads as TGTGCCAGCAGGGGGCCAAGTTTGTCACCCCTCCACTTT.